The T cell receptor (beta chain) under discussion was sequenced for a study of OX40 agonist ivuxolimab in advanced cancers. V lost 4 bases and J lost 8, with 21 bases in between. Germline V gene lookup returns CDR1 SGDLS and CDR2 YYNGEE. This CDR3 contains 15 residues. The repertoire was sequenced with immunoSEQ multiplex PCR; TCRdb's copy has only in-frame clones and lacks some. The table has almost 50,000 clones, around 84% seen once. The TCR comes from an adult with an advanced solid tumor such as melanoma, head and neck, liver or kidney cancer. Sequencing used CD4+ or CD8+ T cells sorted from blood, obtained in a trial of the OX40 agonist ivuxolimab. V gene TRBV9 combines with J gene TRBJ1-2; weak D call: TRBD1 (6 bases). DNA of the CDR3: TGTGCCAGCAGCTTCGTACAGGGTCTCTCGGGCGGCTACACCTTC. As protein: CASSFVQGLSGGYTF.